This TCR beta chain appears in the sequencing data of a study of blood T cell repertoires in COVID-19. About the study: Donors in the United States, Italy and Spain gave samples during acute or convalescent COVID-19. T cells, B-cell-depleted T cells, or PBMCs supplied cDNA or gDNA.

Per the original methods: Estimated nucleated cell counts came from reference gene primer amplification. The assay was immunoSEQ multiplex PCR, and TCRdb's table has in-frame clones only and misses some. D and trimming were read from the DNA, whereas the V and J calls and clone size are those reported in that table. The sample shows approximately 200,000 clones, approximately 81% of them seen only once. Trimming shortened V by 7 bases and J by 0 bases, and 16 bases separated the two germline ends. Per the germline V gene, CDR1 is MGHDK and CDR2 is SYGVNS. This CDR3 is built from 17 residues. This clonotype was obtained from a woman aged 60-75 years who had recovered from COVID-19. Sequenced sample: peripheral blood. The genes are TRBV25-1 and TRBJ1-6; a possible D gene is TRBD1 (5 bases). This CDR3 reads CASKGAGQGSYNSPLHF. CDR3 DNA: TGTGCCAGCAAAGGGGCCGGGCAGGGCTCCTATAATTCACCCCTCCACTTT.